This T cell receptor beta chain comes out of a study of identical twins. Study-wide results and caveats: Excess low generation probability was seen in twin-shared out-of-frame alpha sequences.

This CDR3 region has 14 residues. Germline CDR1 and CDR2: MNHEY and SVGEGT. V lost 5 bases, J lost 2 bases, and 2 bases stayed unmatched. This clonotype was seen repeatedly, ten times or more. Its antigen is unknown. MiXCR, run by TCRdb on the 5' RACE reads, gives a single entry per CDR3 protein. The sample records some 630,000 distinct CDR3 sequences, about 7.1% being singletons. The sample was also linked to a second study, of yellow fever vaccine responses in identical twins.

Source material: PBMCs. This receptor was obtained from a woman younger than 35 in good health. The rearrangement links TRBV6-2 or TRBV6-3 to TRBJ2-1, with 8 nucleotides matching TRBD2. The CDR3 protein is CASSTGGAYNEQFF. DNA of the CDR3: TGTGCCAGCAGTACCGGGGGGGCCTACAATGAGCAGTTCTTC.